This T cell receptor beta chain stems from a study of T cell responses to AZD1222 COVID-19 vaccine. The CDR3 is 16 residues long. Germline-derived CDR1 and CDR2 are LGHNA and YNFKEQ. The V and J ends lost 0 bases and 4 bases respectively, with 13 bases between them. Produced via immunoSEQ multiplex PCR; TCRdb's table is partial and in-frame only. The top ten clones hold roughly 5% of a sample with roughly 120,000 clones, about nine tenths of them seen once. The TCR sequence derives from an adult in good health. J is TRBJ1-5 and V is TRBV4-2; D is unresolved. The source material was peripheral blood, sampled on day 0 of AZD1222 vaccination. The CDR3 DNA reads as TGTGCCAGCAGCCAAGACGGTGACTCCCAAAATCAGCCCCAGCATTTT. Translating it yields CASSQDGDSQNQPQHF.